The clone carrying this T cell receptor beta chain was recorded many times. Antigen unknown. The bulk TCR libraries were made with methods described before and with listed TCR primers. MiXCR, run by TCRdb on the PCR reads, gives a single entry per CDR3 protein. The data show some 680,000 distinct CDR3 sequences, about 25% seen once. This sample is part of a study of molecular identifiers for immune sequencing clone quantification. Points from the study as a whole: For highly expanded clones, sizes could be underestimated when identical TCR molecules share a barcode.

Per the germline V gene, CDR1 is DFQATT and CDR2 is SNEGSKA (reference sequence). This CDR3 is 14 amino acids long. Trimming took 6 bases from V and 0 from J, leaving 15 bases between them. Sequencing was carried out using naive CD8+ T cells from blood, with Jurkat cell RNA spiked in. Subset defined: FACS-sorted CD8+CD4-CCR7+CD45RA+ naive T cells. The chain links TRBV20-1 to TRBJ2-7; perhaps TRBD1 as D (5 bases). The sequence came from a human donor in good health. Some libraries in this study had Jurkat cell RNA spiked in. The CDR3 sequence is CSATRVEDSYEQYF. In nucleotides, the CDR3 is TGCAGTGCCACCAGGGTTGAGGACTCCTACGAGCAGTACTTC.